Sequencing of this T cell receptor beta chain was carried out in a study of control samples from healthy donors and cancer patients. The ends were cut back, 0 bases at V and 2 bases at J, with 5 bases in the middle. This CDR3 spans 12 amino acids. CDR1 and CDR2 from the germline V gene are GTSNPN and SVGIG (reference sequence). Repertoires were generated with immunoSEQ multiplex PCR, while TCRdb's copy carries only in-frame clones and drops some. The sample lists approximately 70,000 clones, about 88% occurring once. This sequence was found in a woman in her 50s in good health. Sample: blood. This sequence joins TRBV30 and TRBJ2-7; D unclear. The CDR3 DNA reads as TGTGCCTGGAGTGTGTTCACCTACGAGCAGTACTTC. Residues: CAWSVFTYEQYF.